Listed below are T cell receptor beta chains from one sample, sequenced in a study of tumor-infiltrating lymphocytes in primary liver carcinoma. TCRdb recomputed calls from the multiplex PCR reads with MiXCR, one row per CDR3 protein. The sample carries about 78,000 distinct CDR3 sequences, about 70% recorded once. Sequencing was performed on liver tumor tissue from sampling region 4. The receptors were sampled from a woman aged 60-70 years with primary liver carcinoma and hepatitis B virus infection. Each CDR3 is given with its conserved first and last residue.

TRBJ2-6 TRBV28 CATAQSGANVLTF
TRBJ1-5 TRBV6-6 CASSYPDGGDQRRHF
TRBJ2-1 TRBV11-2 CASSRRLSGGPGDEEFF
TRBJ1-6 TRBV6-6 CATVVDTNNSPLHF
TRBJ2-2 TRBV5-5 CASIPRDRDNGELFF
TRBJ1-1 TRBV4-2 CANSPLEGRGGTEAFF
TRBJ2-3 TRBV7-9 CASLLAGGSTDAQYF
TRBJ1-6 TRBV29-1 CSVAVGASINSPLHF
TRBJ2-7 TRBV6-5 CAGSRTTTGSHEQYF
TRBJ2-3 TRBV5-1 CASSYERPSTDTQYF
TRBJ2-3 TRBV4-2 CASSQDWQQDTQYF
TRBJ2-3 TRBV12-1 CASSLGSSGASIDTQYF
TRBJ2-2 TRBV7-9 CACSYSGRTGELFF
TRBJ2-2 TRBV2 CASNDEQGNAGELFF
TRBJ1-1 TRBV6-1 CASVRDRGFRPEAFF
TRBJ2-3 TRBV11-2 CVSSLAGQAITVTQYF
TRBJ1-3 TRBV7-6 CASSAQDRGSGNTIYF
TRBJ2-1 TRBV12-5 CVSGLSTLPGHEQFF
TRBJ2-3 TRBV28 CASSLPKEADTQYF
TRBJ2-3 TRBV11-2 CASSRSGQGLTDTQYF
TRBJ2-2 TRBV29-1 CSIRLGGFTGELFF
TRBJ1-3 TRBV30 CAWSTQSGNTIYF
TRBJ2-2 TRBV20-1 CSATTNTGELFF
TRBJ2-3 TRBV29-1 CGVDGGGTDTQYF
TRBJ2-7 TRBV13 CASRKWEGRRCEQYF
TRBJ1-2 TRBV7-9 CASSQSGGGNYDYTF
TRBJ2-1 TRBV28 CVSSFPALQGWNEQFF
TRBJ2-7 TRBV7-2 CASTSMGLATSYEQYF
TRBJ2-3 TRBV25-1 CASRKLGNTDTQYF
TRBJ2-1 TRBV11-1 CVSSFDTDDEQFF
TRBJ2-2 TRBV4-1 CASTRLWHDNTGELFF
TRBJ2-1 TRBV14 CANSRQQGGKQFF
TRBJ2-7 TRBV28 CASRGSGVSYEQYF
TRBJ2-3 TRBV6-4 CASSDTTGSTDMQYF
TRBJ2-3 TRBV6-1 CASSEAQGGTQYF
TRBJ2-1 TRBV4-1 CASSMLAGSNHGQFF
TRBJ2-1 TRBV29-1 CGAPGQGVGITKGQFF